The present T cell receptor beta chain was sequenced within a study of CD8 T cells in ankylosing spondylitis. Study observations and caveats: What seemed typical of ankylosing spondylitis blood was a TCR beta motif built from about eight highly homologous variants. In synovial fluid and blood from reactive arthritis, some motif variants were previously reported.

TCRdb re-derived calls from the 5' RACE reads in MiXCR, one entry per CDR3 protein. Among more than 150,000 distinct CDR3 sequences listed, roughly 13% were seen once. The CDR3 is 16 residues long. Trimming removed 3 bases from V and 0 bases from J; junction bases left unmatched: 6. Per the germline V gene, CDR1 is SGHTA and CDR2 is FQGTGA. This clonotype was seen a handful of times. Its specificity is unknown. The TCR was taken from a female donor with ankylosing spondylitis or in good health (not recorded which). Sequencing was carried out using blood, either unsorted or a sorted T cell fraction (not recorded which). The gene calls are TRBV7-3 and TRBJ2-3; TRBD2 matches 7 bases. CDR3 protein: CASSFLAESSTDTQYF. CDR3 bases: TGTGCCAGCAGCTTCCTAGCGGAGAGTAGCACAGATACGCAGTATTTT.